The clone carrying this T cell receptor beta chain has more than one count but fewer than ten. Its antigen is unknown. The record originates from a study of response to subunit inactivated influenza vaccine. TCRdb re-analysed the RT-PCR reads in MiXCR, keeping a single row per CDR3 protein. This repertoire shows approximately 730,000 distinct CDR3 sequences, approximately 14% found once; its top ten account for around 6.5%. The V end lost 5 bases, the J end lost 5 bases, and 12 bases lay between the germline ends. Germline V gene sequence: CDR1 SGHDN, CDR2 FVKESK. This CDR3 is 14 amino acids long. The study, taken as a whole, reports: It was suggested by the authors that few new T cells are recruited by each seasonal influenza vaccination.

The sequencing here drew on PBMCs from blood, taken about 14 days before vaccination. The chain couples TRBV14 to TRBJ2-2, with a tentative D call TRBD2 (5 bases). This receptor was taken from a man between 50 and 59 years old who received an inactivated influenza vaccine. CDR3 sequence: CASSGIAWTGELFF. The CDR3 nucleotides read TGTGCCAGCAGCGGAATAGCGTGGACCGGGGAGCTGTTTTTT.